These 4 T cell receptor beta chains were all obtained from the same sample, sequenced in a study of identical twins. TCRdb re-analysed the 5' RACE reads in MiXCR, keeping a single row per CDR3 protein. The profile covers about 390,000 distinct CDR3 sequences, with approximately 8.8% appearing a single time and more than 8% taken by the ten largest. The specimen was naive T cells sorted from blood. These receptors all come from a woman aged 50 to 60 in good health.

This clonotype was seen many times. The chain is built from TRBV9 and TRBJ2-3; D is unclear. CDR3 length: 12 residues. The germline CDR1 and CDR2 sequences are SGDLS and YYNGEE. Trimming removed 3 bases from V and 6 bases from J, with 8 bases in between. The CDR3 DNA reads TGTGCCAGCAGCGGGTCCACGGATACGCAGTATTTT. It translates to CASSGSTDTQYF.

The chain carries TRBV27 and TRBJ2-1; D ambiguous. The CDR3 is 16 residues long. CDR1 is MNHEY and CDR2 is SMNVEV in the germline V gene (reference sequence). V was cut by 6 bases and J by 0 bases, with 15 bases left in between. The CDR3 DNA sequence: TGTGCCAGCAGATTGCGGACCCGAAGCTCCTACAATGAGCAGTTCTTC. The encoded protein is CASRLRTRSSYNEQFF.

This chain connects TRBV18 to TRBJ2-7; possibly TRBD1 for D (5 bases). Germline-derived CDR1 and CDR2 are KGHSH and LQKENI. The germline V and J ends were trimmed by 5 bases and 3 bases, with 11 bases remaining between them. CDR3 length: 13 amino acids. CDR3 amino acids: CASSADSSYEQYV. CDR3 nucleotides: TGTGCCAGCTCAGCCGACAGCAGCTACGAGCAGTACGTC.

The table lists this clonotype with a few counts. The chain is built from TRBV2 and TRBJ1-2; TRBD1 matches 9 bases. Germline V gives CDR1 SNHLY, CDR2 FYNNEI. V shed 7 bases, J shed 5 bases, and the junction held 14 bases outside the gene matches. The CDR3 has 16 residues. The CDR3 region is CASIKPGQGEGYGYTF. CDR3 coding DNA: TGTGCCAGCATTAAACCGGGACAGGGTGAAGGTTATGGCTACACCTTC. Full variable domain (remainder filled in from reference TRBV2 and TRBJ1-2): EPEVTQTPSHQVTQMGQEVILRCVPISNHLYFYWYRQILGQKVEFLVSFYNNEISEKSEIFDDQFSVERPDGSNFTLKIRSTKLEDSAMYFCASIKPGQGEGYGYTFGSGTRLTVV.